Shown below are 18 T cell receptor beta chains from a single sample sequenced in a study of beta chain features in type 1 diabetes. General observations from the study: There was a moderate but significant shortening of TCRB CDR3s in all four CD4+ subsets of Type 1 diabetes patients.

Their target antigens are unknown. Sequencing targeted expressed TCRB transcripts, as all isolated RNA had been reverse transcribed. The repertoire was sequenced with immunoSEQ multiplex PCR; TCRdb's copy has only in-frame clones and lacks some. The table has 100,000 to 150,000 clones, around 15% seen once. Sequenced input: central memory CD4+ T cells from blood. These receptors all stem from a man aged 25-40 years with type 1 diabetes.

This clone has just a few counts. Other DNA sequences within the sample encode an identical CDR3. V gene TRBV30 combines with J gene TRBJ2-5; possible D gene TRBD1, 6 bases. The CDR3 loop spans 12 amino acids. Germline CDR1 reads GTSNPN; CDR2 reads SVGIG (reference sequence). Trimming shortened V by 0 bases and J by 5 bases, and 7 bases separated the two germline ends. CDR3 sequence reads: CAWSVQGETQYF. In nucleotides, the CDR3 is TGTGCCTGGAGTGTACAGGGTGAGACCCAGTACTTC. The full variable domain, rest sourced from reference TRBV30 and TRBJ2-5, is SQTIHQWPATLVQPVGSPLSLECTVEGTSNPNLYWYRQAAGRGLQLLFYSVGIGQISSEVPQNLSASRPQDRQFILSSKKLLLSDSGFYLCAWSVQGETQYFGPGTRLLVL.

The chain links TRBV4-3 to TRBJ1-2; 7 nucleotides match TRBD1. Per germline, CDR1 LGHNA and CDR2 YSLEER. The trim removed 2 bases at V and 4 bases at J, leaving 7 bases unmatched. This CDR3 has 15 amino acids. CDR3 coding DNA: TGCGCCAGCAGCCAAATGTCAGGGGGTGGCTATGGCTACACCTTC. Amino acid sequence: CASSQMSGGGYGYTF.

This clone appeared a few times. The chain uses TRBV7-2 and TRBJ2-7; 8 positions agree with TRBD2. Germline V gene sequence: CDR1 SGHTA, CDR2 FQGNSA. CDR3 length: 15 residues. V gave up 1 base and J gave up 3 bases; unmatched junction bases: 5. The DNA for the CDR3 is TGTGCCAGCAGCTTAGATGGGACTAGTTTCTACGAGCAGTACTTC. It codes for CASSLDGTSFYEQYF.

The gene calls are TRBV7-9 and TRBJ2-5, with D tentatively TRBD2 (6 bases). The CDR3 has 15 amino acids. The germline V gene encodes CDR1 SEHNR and CDR2 FQNEAQ (reference sequence). Trimming shortened V by 4 bases and J by 2 bases, and 14 bases separated the two germline ends. Here the CDR3 DNA reads TGTGCCAGCAGCTCCCGACTAGTGCCACAAGAGACCCAGTACTTC. As protein: CASSSRLVPQETQYF.

The rearrangement uses TRBV30 and TRBJ1-2; D is uncertain. This CDR3 region has 14 residues. The germline V gene encodes CDR1 GTSNPN and CDR2 SVGIG (reference sequence). Trimming cost V 0 bases and J 1 base, with 9 bases left between them. The CDR3 is CAWSVRASNYGYTF. The CDR3 nucleotides are TGTGCCTGGAGTGTACGGGCGAGTAACTATGGCTACACCTTC. The complete variable domain, with remaining parts taken from reference TRBV30 and TRBJ1-2, reads SQTIHQWPATLVQPVGSPLSLECTVEGTSNPNLYWYRQAAGRGLQLLFYSVGIGQISSEVPQNLSASRPQDRQFILSSKKLLLSDSGFYLCAWSVRASNYGYTFGSGTRLTVV.

The CDR3: CASNGDRGYNEQFF. As DNA, the CDR3 is TGTGCCAGTAATGGGGACAGGGGCTACAATGAGCAGTTCTTC. The J gene is TRBJ2-1, the V gene TRBV7-2; 10 positions match TRBD1. The CDR3 has 14 amino acids. Losses at the gene ends were 9 bases for V and 3 bases for J; bases not matched to a gene: 5. The germline CDR1 and CDR2 sequences are SGHTA and FQGNSA.

This chain links TRBV18 with TRBJ1-5; D remains ambiguous. In germline, CDR1 is KGHSH, CDR2 LQKENI. CDR3 length equals 13 residues. V lost 2 bases and J lost 3, with 5 bases in between. The CDR3, as DNA: TGTGCCAGCTCACCAGACGTCAATCAGCCCCAGCATTTT. Translated, it gives CASSPDVNQPQHF.

The V call is TRBV28, the J call TRBJ2-2; 8 bases line up with TRBD1. CDR3 length: 17 residues. V gave up 2 bases and J gave up 2 bases; unmatched junction bases: 7. Germline V gives CDR1 MDHEN, CDR2 SYDVKM. DNA of the CDR3: TGTGCCAGCAGTTTACAGGGGGCGGTAATCAACACCGGGGAGCTGTTTTTT. It specifies CASSLQGAVINTGELFF.

The chain uses TRBV7-2 and TRBJ2-1; D gene ambiguous. The germline CDR1 and CDR2 sequences are SGHTA and FQGNSA. V was pared by 5 bases and J by 0 bases, with 8 bases between. The CDR3 consists of 14 residues. The chain's CDR3 is CASSGLLSYNEQFF. The CDR3 region has the DNA TGTGCCAGCAGCGGCCTTCTCTCCTACAATGAGCAGTTCTTC.

This chain uses TRBV7-9 with TRBJ2-1, with D possibly called TRBD1 or TRBD2 (6 bases each). The CDR3 totals 14 residues. Per germline, CDR1 SEHNR and CDR2 FQNEAQ (reference sequence). V shed 4 bases and J shed 5 bases, with 12 bases lying between them. The CDR3 DNA reads TGTGCCAGCAGCTCCACCGGGGGCAACAATGAGCAGTTCTTC. The encoded protein is CASSSTGGNNEQFF.

This rearrangement joins TRBV29-1 to TRBJ1-1, with a possible D match to TRBD1 (6 bases). The V end was cut by 7 bases, the J end by 6 bases, with 18 bases between. Germline-derived CDR1 and CDR2 are SQVTM and ANQGSEA. The CDR3 sequence is 13 residues long. CDR3: CSALGTSGAEAFF. The CDR3, as DNA: TGCAGCGCCCTAGGGACATCCGGCGCTGAAGCTTTCTTT.

J is TRBJ1-6 and V is TRBV7-2, with no clear D. The germline V and J ends were trimmed by 0 bases and 9 bases, with 12 bases remaining between them. Looked up from germline, CDR1 is SGHTA and CDR2 is FQGNSA. CDR3 size: 15 residues. This CDR3 is CASSLAYGISSPLHF. As DNA, the CDR3 is TGTGCCAGCAGCTTAGCATATGGGATATCTTCACCCCTCCACTTT. Drawing the rest from reference TRBV7-2 and TRBJ1-6, the complete variable domain is GAGVSQSPSNKVTEKGKDVELRCDPISGHTALYWYRQSLGQGLEFLIYFQGNSAPDKSGLPSDRFSAERTGGSVSTLTIQRTQQEDSAVYLCASSLAYGISSPLHFGNGTRLTVT.

V is TRBV25-1 and J is TRBJ2-3; TRBD1 matches 8 bases. From germline, CDR1 is MGHDK and CDR2 SYGVNS. There are 15 residues in the CDR3. The junction had 4 bases not matched to a gene; V was cut back by 0 bases and J by 5 bases. The CDR3 sequence is CASSEYRQGRDTQYF. The CDR3 DNA is TGTGCCAGCAGTGAATATAGACAGGGGAGAGATACGCAGTATTTT.

The chain couples TRBV29-1 to TRBJ1-2; 10 nucleotides agree with TRBD1. Germline trimming cut 5 bases from V and 6 bases from J; bases unmatched to any gene: 9. This CDR3 is 14 amino acids long. From germline, CDR1 is SQVTM and CDR2 ANQGSEA. CDR3 loop: CSVLRQGANHGYTF. For the CDR3, the DNA is TGCAGCGTTCTCAGACAGGGGGCAAATCATGGCTACACCTTC.

In this sample, this clone turned up a few times. The V and J genes are TRBV30 and TRBJ2-3; 10 bases are shared with TRBD2. Trimming cost V 2 bases and J 5 bases; bases outside gene matches: 7. Germline lookup yields CDR1 GTSNPN and CDR2 SVGIG (reference sequence). The CDR3 has 15 residues. CDR3 region: CAWSLAGGSLDTQYF. The CDR3, as DNA: TGTGCCTGGAGTTTAGCGGGGGGCAGTTTAGATACGCAGTATTTT.

This clone was counted a few times. The rearrangement uses TRBV29-1 and TRBJ1-2, with D unresolved. Germline V gives CDR1 SQVTM, CDR2 ANQGSEA. This CDR3 region has 12 residues. Trimming pared 1 base from V and 3 bases from J, leaving 6 bases between. The CDR3 protein is CSVEVRDYGYTF. DNA of the CDR3: TGCAGCGTTGAAGTGAGGGACTATGGCTACACCTTC.

The chain links TRBV6-5 to TRBJ1-6; the D is unclear. Trimming stripped 4 bases from V and 7 bases from J, with 14 bases between. There are 15 residues in the CDR3. Germline V gene sequence: CDR1 MNHEY, CDR2 SVGAGI. This CDR3 reads CASSSWATGNSPLHF. The CDR3 nucleotides are TGTGCCAGCAGTTCATGGGCGACGGGAAATTCACCCCTCCACTTT.

This clone was observed many times. The chain joins TRBV6-5 to TRBJ2-7, with a tentative D call TRBD1 (6 bases). Germline-derived CDR1 and CDR2 are MNHEY and SVGAGI. Deletions cut 6 bases from V and 4 bases from J, with 16 bases between. The CDR3 totals 14 residues. For the CDR3, the DNA is TGTGCCAGCAGCCCCGGACAGAAACTATACGAGCAGTACTTC. The encoded protein is CASSPGQKLYEQYF.